This T cell receptor beta chain was identified during a study of T and B cells in COVID-19 patients. In the study overall: COVID-19 patients gave peripheral blood either during active infection or after recovery. Broader study findings: Active COVID-19 showed highly clonal TRB repertoires; recovery showed diversity and richness above healthy donors. Patients with COVID-19 reportedly showed strongly skewed T cell receptor beta variable and joining gene usage.

TRB rearrangements were amplified by multiplex PCR with BIOMED2 TRB-A/B primers. MiXCR, applied by TCRdb to the multiplex PCR reads, yields one record per CDR3 protein. The sample lists approximately 5,000 distinct CDR3 sequences; 25% to 30% were seen once. By sample share, this clonotype is medium-sized. As yet, its antigen is unknown. Each TRB amplification used roughly 220-550 ng of genomic DNA from blood. CDR1 and CDR2 from the germline V gene are KGHSH and LQKENI. The CDR3 extends over 15 amino acids. The V end lost 0 bases, the J end lost 4 bases, and 10 bases lay between the germline ends. The chain links TRBV18 to TRBJ2-1; TRBD1 might be the D (6 bases). Sequenced material: blood. The sequence was obtained from a human donor with active COVID-19. The CDR3: CASSPPGGRYNEQFF. The CDR3 bases are TGTGCCAGCTCACCACCAGGGGGACGATACAATGAGCAGTTCTTC.